This entry concerns a single TCR beta chain. The antigen is undetermined. Between the trimmed V and J ends, which lost 0 bases and 7 bases, there was a span of 14 bases. The length of the CDR3 is 15 residues. Germline V lookup: CDR1 SGHNT, CDR2 YYREEE (reference sequence). Assay used: immunoSEQ multiplex PCR; TCRdb lists only in-frame clones, some missing. Of 67,000 or so clones listed, around 83% are singletons. The source of the sample is a study of OX40 agonist ivuxolimab in advanced cancers. Study context: Among those enrolled, mean age was roughly 62 years (range about 23 to 90) and 75% to 85% were male. Study findings and constraints: Among patients with partial responses at 0.1-3.0 mg/kg, clonal expansion was among the lowest.

The chain is built from TRBV5-4 and TRBJ2-1; D unresolved. The clonotype comes from an adult with an advanced solid tumor such as melanoma, head and neck, liver or kidney cancer. Sequences were derived from CD4+ or CD8+ T cells sorted from blood, sampled in a trial of the OX40 agonist ivuxolimab. The CDR3 region is CASSLEEAGWNEQFF. The DNA for the CDR3 is TGTGCCAGCAGCTTGGAAGAGGCAGGTTGGAATGAGCAGTTCTTC.